This T cell receptor (beta chain) was sequenced for a study of shared clonotypes between healthy human individuals. Clones were sequenced by immunoSEQ multiplex PCR, and TCRdb holds only the in-frame ones, with some missing. The sample shows around 990,000 clones, 77% of them seen only once. V shed 7 bases and J shed 4 bases, with 19 bases lying between them. Germline V gives CDR1 MDHEN, CDR2 SYDVKM. The CDR3 is 15 amino acids. The sequence was obtained from a man aged 18 to 30 in good health. Some clones in this sample may be carry-over from other donors' samples. The chain employs TRBV28 and TRBJ1-2; possible D gene TRBD1, 5 bases. Sequencing input: memory CD4+ T cells from PBMCs. The subset here: CD45RA-negative fraction. Written as DNA, the CDR3 is TGTGCCAGCAATAGCCACGGGGGGGGATCCTATGGCTACACCTTC. Residues: CASNSHGGGSYGYTF.